The source of this T cell receptor (beta chain) is a study of T-cell reconstitution after alpha-beta-depleted transplantation in children. There are many counts of this clonotype. A library of TCRbeta sequences, prepared with unique molecular identifiers, was generated. TCRdb analysed the PCR reads with MiXCR anew, one entry per CDR3 protein. The sample includes hundreds of thousands of distinct CDR3 sequences, 16% of them seen just once. This CDR3 is built from 14 residues. The V end was cut by 0 bases, the J end by 5 bases, with 11 bases between. From germline, CDR1 is SGHKS and CDR2 YYEKEE (reference sequence).

Here the sequenced sample was PBMCs from the stem cell graft donor, taken from the stem cell graft. The source is a human donor who donated a stem cell graft to a child with acute myeloid leukemia. The V and J genes are TRBV5-5 and TRBJ2-5, with D possibly matching TRBD2 (5 bases). In DNA form, the CDR3 reads TGTGCCAGCAGCTTGGCACTAGGTTCGGAGACCCAGTACTTC. Amino acids: CASSLALGSETQYF.